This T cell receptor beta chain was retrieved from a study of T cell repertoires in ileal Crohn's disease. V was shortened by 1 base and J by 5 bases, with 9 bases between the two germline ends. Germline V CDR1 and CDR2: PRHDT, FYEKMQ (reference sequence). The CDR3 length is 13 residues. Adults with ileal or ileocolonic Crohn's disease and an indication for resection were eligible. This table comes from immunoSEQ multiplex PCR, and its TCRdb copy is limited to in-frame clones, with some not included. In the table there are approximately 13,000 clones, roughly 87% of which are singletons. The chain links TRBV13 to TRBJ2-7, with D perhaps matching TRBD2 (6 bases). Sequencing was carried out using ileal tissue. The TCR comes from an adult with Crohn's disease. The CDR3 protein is CASSLAGLDEQYF. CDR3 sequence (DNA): TGTGCCAGCAGCTTAGCGGGACTGGACGAGCAGTACTTC.